This note documents a single TCR beta chain sequence. The antigen is unknown. Use of 60 Vbeta and 13 Jbeta primers characterized the PCR. The table came from immunoSEQ multiplex PCR; TCRdb's copy has only in-frame clones and leaves some out. The sample records about 37,000 clones, about 67% being singletons. The CDR3 has 13 amino acids. Per the germline V gene, CDR1 is MNHNS and CDR2 is SASEGT. V dropped 0 bases and J dropped 7 bases, with 6 bases sitting between them. The entry originates in a study of cytomegalovirus exposure and HLA in healthy donors. Study results and caveats: Certain indistinguishable V segments, among them TRBV6-2 and TRBV6-3, were excluded. Further analysis was carried out later, and it showed several of the most significant clusters appearing linked to common viral pathogens. Earlier analysis yielded a pattern in which most TCR beta V segments were productive about 90% or about 30% of the time.

This chain connects TRBV6-1 to TRBJ1-4, with no clear D. The clonotype comes from a man younger than 45 in good health and CMV-seronegative. Input material: PBMCs. In nucleotides, the CDR3 is TGTGCCAGCAGTGAAGCGAGTCGTGAAAAACTGTTTTTT. It is translated as CASSEASREKLFF.